The 13 T cell receptor beta chains in this list originate from one sample, sequenced in a study of blood T cell dynamics during melanoma immunotherapy. The time point is: pre-treatment baseline. Method: immunoSEQ multiplex PCR; TCRdb's copy keeps in-frame clones and lacks some. The sample consists of about 13,000 clones, about nine tenths of them appearing once. The input for sequencing was blood, taken from a patient treated with checkpoint blockade. Every receptor here comes from a human donor with melanoma.

The chain is built from TRBV5-5 and TRBJ2-1; D not resolved. The ends were cut back, 3 bases at V and 5 bases at J, with 9 bases in the middle. The germline V gene has CDR1 SGHKS and CDR2 YYEKEE (reference sequence). The length of the CDR3 is 13 residues. This chain's CDR3 is CASSWAANNEQFF. The CDR3 DNA reads as TGTGCCAGCAGCTGGGCGGCAAACAATGAGCAGTTCTTC.

The chain carries TRBV5-8 and TRBJ2-5, with 13 bases lining up with TRBD2. The J call may be wrong; the DNA end is better matched by TRBJ2-7. Germline V gene lookup returns CDR1 SGHTS and CDR2 YDEGEE. CDR3 length: 20 residues. CDR3 DNA: TGTGCCAGCAGCTTGACCCCGCGGACTAGCGGGGGAAATATTGGGTACGAGCAGTACTTC. Its protein is CASSLTPRTSGGNIGYEQYF.

The rearrangement links TRBV11-2 to TRBJ2-7; D gene unclear. There are 11 residues in the CDR3. Trimming cost V 0 bases and J 6 bases, with 3 bases left between them. The germline V gene has CDR1 SGHAT and CDR2 FQNNGV. The CDR3 loop is CASSLDSEQYF. The DNA for the CDR3 is TGTGCCAGCAGCTTAGATTCCGAGCAGTACTTC.

This clone occurred once. The chain is built from TRBV2 and TRBJ2-1; D unclear. V lost 4 bases and J 1 base, leaving 11 bases between the germline ends. Germline CDR1 reads SNHLY; CDR2 reads FYNNEI. The CDR3 is 15 residues long. The CDR3 loop is CASSGESLSYNEQFF. The CDR3 nucleotides are TGTGCCAGCAGTGGAGAGTCCCTATCCTACAATGAGCAGTTCTTC.

The chain joins TRBV11-2 to TRBJ2-1; 7 positions match TRBD2. CDR3 length: 15 amino acids. Trimming cost V 5 bases and J 13 bases; bases outside gene matches: 17. Germline-derived CDR1 and CDR2 are SGHAT and FQNNGV. CDR3 in amino acids: CASSRGLLAAGTQFF. The CDR3 DNA reads as TGTGCCAGCAGCCGTGGTTTATTGGCAGCGGGGACCCAGTTCTTC.

The chain links TRBV11-3 to TRBJ2-1; tentative D call: TRBD2 (5 bases). CDR3 size: 16 residues. The V end was cut by 0 bases, the J end by 5 bases, with 14 bases between. Germline CDR1 is SGHNT and CDR2 is YENEEA. The CDR3, as DNA: TGTGCCAGCAGCTTAGATCGGGGAGCGGTACACAATGAGCAGTTCTTC. Protein: CASSLDRGAVHNEQFF.

This clone has just one count. The chain uses TRBV7-2 and TRBJ2-7, with 11 positions matching TRBD1. CDR1 and CDR2 from the germline V gene are SGHTA and FQGNSA. This CDR3 contains 16 residues. Losses at the gene ends were 1 base for V and 4 bases for J; bases not matched to a gene: 6. The CDR3 here is CASSLVRTGGWYEQYF. DNA of the CDR3: TGTGCCAGCAGCTTAGTCAGGACAGGGGGCTGGTACGAGCAGTACTTC.

This chain links TRBV27 with TRBJ2-2, with unresolved D. This CDR3 spans 12 amino acids. Per the germline V gene, CDR1 is MNHEY and CDR2 is SMNVEV (reference sequence). V gave up 2 bases and J gave up 6 bases, with 4 bases separating them. DNA of the CDR3: TGTGCCAGCAGTTTAAAGGCCGGGGAGCTGTTTTTT. Protein sequence: CASSLKAGELFF.

V gene TRBV7-2 combines with J gene TRBJ2-3; D remains unclear. Germline-derived CDR1 and CDR2 are SGHTA and FQGNSA. V lost 5 bases to trimming and J lost 1 base, with 19 bases between them. The CDR3 is 17 residues long. The CDR3 sequence: CASSLDGITIRTDTQYF. The CDR3 DNA sequence: TGTGCCAGCAGCCTAGACGGTATAACCATTCGCACAGATACGCAGTATTTT.

The chain links TRBV19 to TRBJ2-5; perhaps TRBD1 as D (6 bases). The end of the DNA fits TRBJ2-7 better, so the J call may be wrong. CDR3 length equals 14 residues. Germline CDR1 LNHDA, CDR2 SQIVND (reference sequence). The CDR3 region is CASSSGTPEYEQYF. In DNA, the CDR3 is TGTGCCAGTAGTTCCGGGACACCTGAATACGAGCAGTACTTC.

The chain is built from TRBV6-1 and TRBJ1-6; TRBD1 is a possible D gene (6 bases). CDR3 length: 16 amino acids. Germline assignment: CDR1 MNHNS and CDR2 SASEGT. V was cut by 2 bases and J by 6 bases, with 14 bases left in between. CDR3 nucleotide sequence: TGTGCCAGCAGTGAACAGTTGGGGGGCGTTAATTCACCCCTCCACTTT. As protein: CASSEQLGGVNSPLHF.

The V call is TRBV27, the J call TRBJ2-7; TRBD1 matches at 7 bases. J gave up 0 bases and V 4 bases, and 3 bases lay outside the gene matches. The germline V gene encodes CDR1 MNHEY and CDR2 SMNVEV (reference sequence). The length of the CDR3 is 14 residues. CDR3 amino acids: CASSSTGPSYEQYF. As DNA, the CDR3 is TGTGCCAGCAGTTCGACAGGGCCCTCCTACGAGCAGTACTTC.

This clone has a single count. The chain joins TRBV6-6 to TRBJ1-2; weak D call: TRBD1 (6 bases). Germline V lookup: CDR1 MNHNY, CDR2 SVGAGI (reference sequence). There are 14 residues in the CDR3. Deletions cut 2 bases from V and 3 bases from J, with 10 bases between. In nucleotides, the CDR3 is TGTGCCAGCAGTTACGGTGCAGGGGACTATGGCTACACCTTC. This gives the protein CASSYGAGDYGYTF.